This T cell receptor beta chain was retrieved from a study of blood T cell repertoires in COVID-19. In the study overall: Samples of COVID-19 (acute and convalescent) were obtained from the United States, Italy and Spain. The cDNA or gDNA used as material had been derived from T cells, B-cell-depleted T cells, or PBMCs.

Seattle-derived patients entered the study during active infection and were followed longitudinally. Study processing details: Nucleated cell counts were estimated from reference gene primer amplification. Only in-frame clones appear in the TCRdb table, and some are missing; sequencing was by immunoSEQ multiplex PCR. The DNA was the basis for D and trimming; V, J and clone size are from that table. The sample holds 250,000 to 300,000 clones; approximately 89% are singletons and the top ten take around 10%. There are 13 residues in the CDR3. Germline loops: CDR1 GTSNPN, CDR2 SVGIG (reference sequence). V lost 4 bases to trimming and J lost 7 bases, with 11 bases between them.

The receptor was derived from a woman aged 25 to 39 with COVID-19, enrolled during active disease. V gene TRBV30 combines with J gene TRBJ1-6; D might be TRBD1 (6 bases). Sequences were obtained from peripheral blood. CDR3 DNA sequence: TGTGCCTGGAATGGCCAGGGGAATTCACCCCTCCACTTT. This codes for CAWNGQGNSPLHF.